Presented here are 17 T cell receptor beta chains from one specimen sequenced in a study of metastatic and nonmetastatic thyroid tumors. TCRdb re-called the PCR reads through MiXCR. The sample records some 20,000 clones, 20% to 25% being singletons. Ahead of thyroid surgery, no patient had received treatment of any kind. Sequences were obtained from tumor tissue. These receptors were taken from a female donor with papillary thyroid cancer or a benign thyroid nodule (not recorded which). Some clones in this sample may be carry-over from other donors' samples.

This clone has ten or more counts. The chain has TRBV5-1 and TRBJ2-7, with D possibly TRBD2 on 5 matching bases. From germline, CDR1 is SGHRS and CDR2 YFSETQ. The V end was cut by 3 bases, the J end by 5 bases, with 18 bases between. The CDR3 is made up of 15 amino acids. The CDR3, as DNA: TGCGCCAGCAGCTCCCTAGGGAGTGGAGTCGACGAGCAGTACTTC. It is translated as CASSSLGSGVDEQYF.

This clone occurred many times. The chain links TRBV14 to TRBJ2-1; D ambiguous. Trimming removed 2 bases from V and 7 bases from J, with 6 bases in between. Germline CDR1 is SGHDN and CDR2 is FVKESK. The CDR3 spans 12 residues. CDR3 sequence reads: CASSQWGNEQFF. The CDR3 nucleotides read TGTGCCAGCAGCCAATGGGGTAATGAGCAGTTCTTC.

V gene TRBV6-1 combines with J gene TRBJ1-2; D possibly corresponds to TRBD1 (5 bases). The CDR3 is 15 residues long. Germline CDR1 MNHNS, CDR2 SASEGT. The V end lost 1 base, the J end lost 2 bases, and 11 bases lay between the germline ends. In DNA form, the CDR3 reads TGTGCCAGCAGTGAAGGGGTGGGGCCCAACTATGGCTACACCTTC. Translated, it gives CASSEGVGPNYGYTF.

The rearrangement joins TRBV27 to TRBJ1-2; 7 bases agree with TRBD1. The germline gives CDR1 MNHEY, CDR2 SMNVEV (reference sequence). Germline trimming cut 7 bases from V and 2 bases from J; bases unmatched to any gene: 13. The CDR3 is 16 residues long. CDR3 amino acids: CASILRGQCLNYGYTF. DNA of the CDR3: TGTGCCAGCATCCTAAGGGGGCAGTGTTTAAACTATGGCTACACCTTC.

This sequence joins TRBV7-9 and TRBJ2-1; 7 bases fit TRBD2. The J segment lost 3 bases and the V segment lost 10 bases, leaving 9 bases of the junction unmatched. The CDR3 is 14 residues long. The germline gives CDR1 SEHNR, CDR2 FQNEAQ (reference sequence). Written as DNA, the CDR3 is TGTGCCATCGGCCGGGGGGAGAACTACAATGAGCAGTTCTTC. Protein sequence: CAIGRGENYNEQFF.

Ten or more counts support this clone. The gene calls are TRBV19 and TRBJ2-3; D might be TRBD2 (5 bases). Germline V lookup: CDR1 LNHDA, CDR2 SQIVND (reference sequence). Deletions cut 6 bases from V and 4 bases from J, with 26 bases between. The CDR3 contains 18 residues. Here the CDR3 DNA reads TGTGCCAGTAGCCCCCAGCGGAATTCTCGAGTGATTTCAGATACGCAGTATTTT. This sequence encodes CASSPQRNSRVISDTQYF. Full variable domain (outside the CDR3, taken from reference TRBV19 and TRBJ2-3): DGGITQSPKYLFRKEGQNVTLSCEQNLNHDAMYWYRQDPGQGLRLIYYSQIVNDFQKGDIAEGYSVSREKKESFPLTVTSAQKNPTAFYLCASSPQRNSRVISDTQYFGPGTRLTVL.

Worth noting for this clone: An end of the junction differs from the germline gene, which may be a read error. The chain carries TRBV11-2 and TRBJ1-1; 9 bases match TRBD1. The germline CDR1 and CDR2 sequences are SGHAT and FQNNGV. CDR3 length equals 16 residues. The CDR3 region has the DNA TGTGCCAGCAGCCGACAGGGGGGCTTAATGAACACTGGAGCTTTCTTT. Translation gives CASSRQGGLMNTGAFF.

This clone was seen a few times. The chain has TRBV6-4 and TRBJ1-1; TRBD1 is a possible D gene (6 bases). V was pared by 6 bases and J by 6 bases, with 14 bases between. CDR3 size: 13 residues. Germline-derived CDR1 and CDR2 are MRHNA and SNTAGT. This CDR3 is CASSRTGRPEAFF. CDR3 nucleotide sequence: TGTGCCAGCAGCCGCACAGGGAGGCCTGAAGCTTTCTTT.

This clone was recorded many times. The rearrangement links TRBV10-1 to TRBJ2-2, with no clear D. Germline CDR1 reads WNHNN; CDR2 reads SYGVQD (reference sequence). Trimming cost V 6 bases and J 0 bases, with 2 bases left between them. This CDR3 spans 12 amino acids. CDR3 in amino acids: CASRTNTGELFF. CDR3 sequence (DNA): TGCGCCAGCAGAACGAACACCGGGGAGCTGTTTTTT.

J is TRBJ1-2 and V is TRBV5-5; D is uncertain. Germline CDR1 and CDR2: SGHKS and YYEKEE (reference sequence). The CDR3 loop spans 13 amino acids. V shed 0 bases and J shed 2 bases, with 5 bases lying between them. CDR3 DNA sequence: TGTGCCAGCAGCTTGGGGCGGAACTATGGCTACACCTTC. It is translated as CASSLGRNYGYTF.

This clone was observed many times. The genes are TRBV19 and TRBJ1-5, with D uncertain. The CDR3 is 14 residues long. The germline gives CDR1 LNHDA, CDR2 SQIVND (reference sequence). V lost 5 bases to trimming and J lost 2 bases, with 10 bases between them. The CDR3 DNA follows: TGTGCCAGTAGTCAAAGGGCAGGCAATCAGCCCCAGCATTTT. This translates into CASSQRAGNQPQHF.

This clone showed up many times. This rearrangement joins TRBV18 to TRBJ2-6; the D gene is possibly TRBD1 (6 bases). The CDR3 extends over 18 amino acids. V was cut by 5 bases and J by 3 bases, with 20 bases left in between. Germline V gene lookup returns CDR1 KGHSH and CDR2 LQKENI. DNA for the CDR3: TGTGCCAGCTCATCTACCTCTGACAGGAACGGTGGGGCCAACGTCCTGACTTTC. This codes for CASSSTSDRNGGANVLTF.

This clone was detected only a few times. This chain joins TRBV11-2 and TRBJ2-7; TRBD1 agrees at 8 bases. From germline, CDR1 is SGHAT and CDR2 FQNNGV. V gave up 5 bases and J gave up 0 bases; unmatched junction bases: 9. The CDR3 is 16 residues long. CDR3 sequence (DNA): TGTGCCAGCAGCCTCCACACAGGGGGAGGCTCCTACGAGCAGTACTTC. Translating gives CASSLHTGGGSYEQYF.

This clone has at least ten counts. The chain couples TRBV28 to TRBJ2-1, with no clear D. Germline V gives CDR1 MDHEN, CDR2 SYDVKM. The CDR3 length is 14 residues. Trimming took off 3 bases at V and 10 bases at J, with 16 bases between the two ends. The DNA for the CDR3 is TGTGCCAGCAGTTTGGATCCAGACCGGACGGAGCAGTTCTTC. Residues: CASSLDPDRTEQFF.

The V and J genes are TRBV4-3 and TRBJ2-1; no reliable D call. This CDR3 spans 17 amino acids. Germline loops: CDR1 LGHNA, CDR2 YSLEER. The V and J ends lost 2 bases and 0 bases respectively, with 14 bases between them. CDR3 nucleotides: TGCGCCAGCAGCCAAACGGACGTTAAGAGCTCCTACAATGAGCAGTTCTTC. This sequence encodes CASSQTDVKSSYNEQFF.

This clone was detected a few times. The CDR3 region is CASSYSSVSSNQPQHF. CDR3 sequence (DNA): TGTGCCAGCAGTTATTCATCCGTCAGTAGCAATCAGCCCCAGCATTTT. V gene TRBV6-2 or TRBV6-3 combines with J gene TRBJ1-5; D remains unclear. The CDR3 has 16 amino acids. The germline V gene encodes CDR1 MNHEY and CDR2 SVGEGT. The V and J ends lost 3 bases and 0 bases respectively, with 12 bases between them.

This clone was detected only a few times. The chain uses TRBV6-1 and TRBJ1-5; D gene uncertain. Trimming took 6 bases from V and 3 from J, leaving 12 bases between them. Germline CDR1 is MNHNS and CDR2 is SASEGT. CDR3 length: 14 amino acids. The CDR3 loop is CASSVSGINQPQHF. The CDR3 DNA reads TGTGCCAGCAGCGTCTCGGGGATCAATCAGCCCCAGCATTTT.